The 15 T cell receptor beta chains below were found in one sample sequenced in a study of T-cell memory formation after mild COVID-19. TCRdb itself ran the 5' RACE reads through MiXCR, one entry per CDR3 protein. The sample includes about 190,000 distinct CDR3 sequences, 15% to 20% of them seen just once. The sample comprised PBMCs or a T cell subset sorted from them (not recorded which). Receptors originate from an adult woman who had mild COVID-19 (a few samples of this study predate the infection). Cell type and time point are not known.

This clonotype was detected a few times. The chain recombines TRBV7-6 with TRBJ2-3; no definite D call. The V and J ends lost 5 bases and 4 bases respectively, with 10 bases between them. The CDR3 length is 13 residues. CDR1 and CDR2 from the germline V gene are SGHVS and FNYEAQ. This chain's CDR3 is CASSPQYPDTQYF. As DNA, the CDR3 is TGTGCCAGCAGCCCCCAATACCCAGATACGCAGTATTTT.

The chain employs TRBV5-1 and TRBJ2-1; perhaps TRBD1 as D (5 bases). This CDR3 region has 14 residues. Germline loops: CDR1 SGHRS, CDR2 YFSETQ. Deletions cut 0 bases from V and 5 bases from J, with 9 bases between. Written as DNA, the CDR3 is TGCGCCAGCAGCTTGGGGGGCCTCGACAATGAGCAGTTCTTC. It yields the protein CASSLGGLDNEQFF.

This clonotype was seen a few times. The chain couples TRBV7-8 to TRBJ2-6; no reliable D call. The length of the CDR3 is 15 residues. V lost 5 bases, J lost 2 bases, and 10 bases lay in between. Germline V gene lookup returns CDR1 SGHVS and CDR2 FQNEAQ. CDR3 bases: TGTGCCAGCAGCCAGACGACGCCTGGGGCCAACGTCCTGACTTTC. Its translation: CASSQTTPGANVLTF.

The J gene is TRBJ2-7, the V gene TRBV5-1, with 7 bases lining up with TRBD1. CDR3 size: 14 residues. The junction had 2 bases not matched to a gene; V was cut back by 2 bases and J by 0 bases. The germline V gene has CDR1 SGHRS and CDR2 YFSETQ. CDR3: CASSFQGDSYEQYF. The CDR3 nucleotides read TGCGCCAGCAGCTTCCAGGGGGACTCCTACGAGCAGTACTTC. The complete variable domain, with remaining parts taken from reference TRBV5-1 and TRBJ2-7, reads KAGVTQTPRYLIKTRGQQVTLSCSPISGHRSVSWYQQTPGQGLQFLFEYFSETQRNKGNFPGRFSGRQFSNSRSEMNVSTLELGDSALYLCASSFQGDSYEQYFGPGTRLTVT.

The chain carries TRBV5-1 and TRBJ2-7, with a tentative D call TRBD2 (6 bases). Germline CDR1 and CDR2: SGHRS and YFSETQ. V was trimmed by 4 bases and J by 2 bases, leaving 16 bases between them. CDR3 length: 15 residues. The CDR3 reads CASSPEVAATYEQYF. The CDR3 region has the DNA TGCGCCAGCAGCCCCGAGGTAGCGGCTACCTACGAGCAGTACTTC.

This clonotype has a handful of counts. The chain is built from TRBV4-1 and TRBJ1-6, with D tentatively TRBD1 (6 bases). CDR1 is MGHRA, CDR2 YSYEKL, per germline. The V and J ends lost 4 bases and 10 bases respectively, with 23 bases between them. This CDR3 has 17 residues. The CDR3 loop reads CASSRNTAGALGSPLHF. In DNA, the CDR3 is TGCGCCAGCAGCCGGAATACCGCGGGGGCTCTCGGATCACCCCTCCACTTT.

This clonotype was observed a handful of times. The chain carries TRBV2 and TRBJ2-1, with D unresolved. The V and J ends lost 5 bases and 5 bases respectively, with 7 bases between them. The CDR3 has 12 residues. Germline values: CDR1 SNHLY, CDR2 FYNNEI. The CDR3: CASSPTDNEQFF. DNA for the CDR3: TGTGCCAGCAGTCCTACCGACAATGAGCAGTTCTTC.

In this sample, this clonotype turned up a few times. The chain recombines TRBV11-2 with TRBJ2-7; D may be TRBD1 or TRBD2 (5 bases each). The CDR3 has 14 amino acids. Trimming pared 6 bases from V and 2 bases from J, leaving 14 bases between. In germline, CDR1 is SGHAT, CDR2 FQNNGV. This CDR3 reads CASRPGPDPYEQYF. DNA of the CDR3: TGTGCCAGCAGGCCGGGACCCGACCCCTACGAGCAGTACTTC.

V is TRBV6-2 or TRBV6-3 and J is TRBJ2-1; TRBD2 aligns across 7 bases. The CDR3 length is 13 residues. J was trimmed by 8 bases and V by 5 bases; bases with no gene match: 6. CDR1 MNHEY and CDR2 SVGEGT come from the germline V gene. Written as DNA, the CDR3 is TGTGCCAGCAGTAAACTAGCGCGGGATGAGCAGTTCTTC. Residues: CASSKLARDEQFF.

The J gene is TRBJ1-2, the V gene TRBV14; D perhaps matches TRBD1 (6 bases). V was trimmed by 2 bases and J by 4 bases, leaving 14 bases between them. The length of the CDR3 is 15 residues. Looked up from germline, CDR1 is SGHDN and CDR2 is FVKESK. This chain's CDR3 is CASSQPSQGFYGYTF. The CDR3 DNA reads as TGTGCCAGCAGCCAACCATCTCAGGGGTTCTATGGCTACACCTTC.

A few counts support this clonotype. The J gene is TRBJ2-1, the V gene TRBV7-2; perhaps TRBD2 as D (5 bases). Trimming stripped 2 bases from V and 9 bases from J, with 11 bases between. CDR3 size: 13 residues. The germline V gene encodes CDR1 SGHTA and CDR2 FQGNSA. The CDR3 loop reads CASSLRRVREQFF. For the CDR3, the DNA is TGTGCCAGCAGCTTAAGGCGGGTCCGTGAGCAGTTCTTC.

V and J are TRBV7-2 and TRBJ2-3, with 10 bases lining up with TRBD1. The CDR3 extends over 17 amino acids. The trim removed 4 bases at V and 1 base at J, leaving 8 bases unmatched. Germline loops: CDR1 SGHTA, CDR2 FQGNSA. CDR3 DNA sequence: TGTGCCAGCAGCTACAGGGACAGGGGTAGGGGCACAGATACGCAGTATTTT. Its translation: CASSYRDRGRGTDTQYF.

V is TRBV4-1 and J is TRBJ2-3; 13 nucleotides agree with TRBD2. Losses at the gene ends were 0 bases for V and 6 bases for J; bases not matched to a gene: 3. This CDR3 contains 16 residues. Germline CDR1 MGHRA, CDR2 YSYEKL. CDR3 protein: CASSQDLLAGGDTQYF. CDR3 DNA sequence: TGCGCCAGCAGCCAAGACCTACTAGCGGGGGGGGATACGCAGTATTTT.

This chain connects TRBV20-1 to TRBJ1-1; D is unresolved. Trimming removed 2 bases from V and 3 bases from J, with 10 bases in between. CDR3 length: 13 residues. Germline CDR1 reads DFQATT; CDR2 reads SNEGSKA (reference sequence). The CDR3 here is CSARSGGHTEAFF. CDR3 nucleotide sequence: TGCAGTGCTAGATCGGGTGGCCACACTGAAGCTTTCTTT.

This clonotype turned up a few times. The chain recombines TRBV5-1 with TRBJ2-3; D gene uncertain. The V gene lost 4 bases and the J gene lost 2 bases, with 14 bases spanning the gap. The CDR3 totals 15 residues. Germline loops: CDR1 SGHRS, CDR2 YFSETQ. CDR3 loop: CASSPPEDYTDTQYF. The CDR3 bases are TGCGCCAGCAGCCCCCCTGAGGATTACACAGATACGCAGTATTTT.